This TCR beta chain is from a study of shared clonotypes between healthy human individuals. Study overall: The people who gave samples were a couple of women and three men aged 18 to 49.

Naive-designated CD8 cells lacked CD45RO, were positively enriched for CCR7, and omitted terminally differentiated effector memory CD45RA+ cells. Points on this clone: Antigen specificity is unknown.

Sequenced by immunoSEQ multiplex PCR; TCRdb stores in-frame clones only, minus some. The sample shows just over 2,000,000 clones, approximately 95% of them seen only once. Notes on the study in general: Represented genetic and exposure-history diversity was restricted by having few donors. Incomplete sequencing of sorted subsets was indicated by rarefaction despite large depth. Larger estimated richness was generally seen in naive subsets than in memory subsets.

The receptor was isolated from a man aged 18 to 30 in good health. Sequenced input: naive CD8+ T cells sorted from blood.

CDR3 sequence: CASSLLETHGEQYF. The CDR3 nucleotides are TGTGCCAGCAGCCTCCTTGAGACCCACGGCGAGCAGTACTTC. The chain has TRBV28 and TRBJ2-7, with D hard to call. The V end lost 6 bases, the J end lost 6 bases, and 18 bases lay between the germline ends. Germline V gene data show CDR1 as MDHEN and CDR2 as SYDVKM. This CDR3 region has 14 residues.